Listed here are 16 T cell receptor beta chains from one sample, sequenced in a study of monozygotic twins with inflammatory bowel disease. TCRdb reprocessed the 5' RACE reads and keeps a single row for each CDR3 protein, giving no DNA. This repertoire includes around 220,000 distinct CDR3 sequences. Sequenced input: blood. These receptors all come from a human donor with ulcerative colitis or Crohn's disease, or a healthy co-twin of an affected twin (not recorded which).

This chain joins TRBV5-1 and TRBJ2-3; absent DNA, TCRdb's TRBD1 call cannot be checked. The CDR3 totals 14 residues. In germline, CDR1 is SGHRS, CDR2 YFSETQ. The CDR3: CASSAPDGADTQYF.

The rearrangement links TRBV7-2 to TRBJ2-3; TCRdb returns TRBD1, unconfirmable since there is no DNA. From germline, CDR1 is SGHTA and CDR2 FQGNSA. This CDR3 comprises 13 residues. CDR3 amino acids: CASRGGDKGTQYF.

The chain is built from TRBV12-3 or TRBV12-4 and TRBJ2-5. CDR3 size: 17 residues. CDR3 sequence reads: CASSLGVDRSWGETQYF.

V is TRBV5-1 and J is TRBJ1-2; TCRdb picks TRBD1, but there is no DNA to check that call. CDR3 size: 17 residues. Looked up from germline, CDR1 is SGHRS and CDR2 is YFSETQ. Here the CDR3 reads CASSLFAPGQGLYGYTF.

The chain is built from TRBV11-2 and TRBJ2-7; as DNA is missing, the TRBD2 call by TCRdb cannot be tested. Germline lookup yields CDR1 SGHAT and CDR2 FQNNGV. This CDR3 is 17 amino acids long. The CDR3 is CASSLGGATSGSSEQYF.

The chain combines TRBV20-1 with TRBJ2-1; TCRdb outputs TRBD2, but without DNA this stays unchecked. The CDR3 extends over 15 amino acids. From germline, CDR1 is DFQATT and CDR2 SNEGSKA (reference sequence). This chain's CDR3 is CSARDRGPEGNEQFF.

This CDR3 is CASGNRISYEQYF. This chain connects TRBV5-6 to TRBJ2-7. This CDR3 region has 13 residues. Germline loops: CDR1 SGHDT, CDR2 YYEEEE.

The V gene is TRBV4-2, the J gene TRBJ2-7; TCRdb selects TRBD1, and the lack of DNA leaves this call unchecked. The CDR3 loop spans 17 amino acids. CDR1 LGHNA and CDR2 YNFKEQ come from the germline V gene. CDR3 residues: CASSQDLATGVSYEQYF.

The rearrangement uses TRBV27 and TRBJ2-7; TCRdb gives TRBD2 as the D gene, but with no DNA this cannot be confirmed. Germline CDR1 MNHEY, CDR2 SMNVEV (reference sequence). There are 14 residues in the CDR3. The CDR3 region is CASSLRTSQDEQYF.

V gene TRBV10-3 combines with J gene TRBJ1-5. This CDR3 has 12 amino acids. CDR1 and CDR2 (germline): ENHRY, SYGVKD. This CDR3 reads CAISDRNQPQHF.

The chain combines TRBV4-2 with TRBJ2-5; TCRdb's D call of TRBD2 is untestable without DNA. The CDR3 loop spans 17 amino acids. Germline assignment: CDR1 LGHNA and CDR2 YNFKEQ. The CDR3 reads CASSQEGRLAGGETQYF.

The chain is built from TRBV20-1 and TRBJ1-1; TCRdb indicates TRBD1, and absent DNA this call remains unverified. Germline values: CDR1 DFQATT, CDR2 SNEGSKA (reference sequence). The CDR3 has 14 amino acids. CDR3 in amino acids: CSAIVPGRNTEAFF.

The J gene is TRBJ2-3, the V gene TRBV5-1. Germline values: CDR1 SGHRS, CDR2 YFSETQ. CDR3 length equals 15 residues. CDR3 protein: CASSLGDLGYHTQYF.

The V call is TRBV6-1, the J call TRBJ2-2. The CDR3 extends over 14 amino acids. Germline V lookup: CDR1 MNHNS, CDR2 SASEGT. The CDR3 protein is CASNTLTETGELFF.

The chain uses TRBV12-3 or TRBV12-4 and TRBJ1-2; absent DNA, TCRdb's TRBD1 call cannot be checked. CDR3 length: 13 amino acids. The CDR3 reads CASSDRGRNGYTF.

This chain connects TRBV7-8 to TRBJ2-6; the TCRdb D gene call, TRBD1, has no DNA to confirm it. The CDR3 sequence is 17 residues long. Germline CDR1 and CDR2: SGHVS and FQNEAQ. CDR3 sequence reads: CASSPRRYMSGANVLTF.